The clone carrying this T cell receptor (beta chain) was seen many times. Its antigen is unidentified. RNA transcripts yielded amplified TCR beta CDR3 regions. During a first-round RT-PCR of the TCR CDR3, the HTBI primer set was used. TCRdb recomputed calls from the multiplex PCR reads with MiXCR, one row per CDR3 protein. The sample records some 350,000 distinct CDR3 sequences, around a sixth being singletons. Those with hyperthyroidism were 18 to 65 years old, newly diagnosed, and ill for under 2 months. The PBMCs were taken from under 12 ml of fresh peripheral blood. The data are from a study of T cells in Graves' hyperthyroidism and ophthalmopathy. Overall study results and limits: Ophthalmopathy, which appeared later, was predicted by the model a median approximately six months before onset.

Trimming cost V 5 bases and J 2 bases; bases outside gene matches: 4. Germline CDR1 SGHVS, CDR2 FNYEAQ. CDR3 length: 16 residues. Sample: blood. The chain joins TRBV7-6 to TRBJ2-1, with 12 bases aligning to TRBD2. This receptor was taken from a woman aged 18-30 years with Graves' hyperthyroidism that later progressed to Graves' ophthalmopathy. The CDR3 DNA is TGTGCCAGCAGCGCGCTAGCGGGAGGGGCCTACAATGAGCAGTTCTTC. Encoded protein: CASSALAGGAYNEQFF.